This T cell receptor (beta chain) was retrieved from a study of cytomegalovirus exposure and HLA in healthy donors. Notes on the study in general: A later examination showed that TCR association rates differed by HLA locus, with DRB1 most and HLA-C fewest.

V was clipped by 8 bases and J by 0 bases, with 14 bases between them. The germline V gene has CDR1 SNHLY and CDR2 FYNNEI. The CDR3 extends over 15 amino acids. This clone came up once. Its target is unknown. Every donor was a healthy person donating bone marrow. These donors counted as nominally healthy when sampled, but unrecorded immune exposures were likely. PCR used 60 Vbeta primers and 13 Jbeta primers. Some clones are missing from TCRdb's copy, which holds only in-frame ones; the method was immunoSEQ multiplex PCR. The table lists 95,000 to 150,000 clones, more than 60% of them singletons. The chain uses TRBV2 and TRBJ2-1; D perhaps matches TRBD2 (6 bases). The source material was PBMCs. The sequence derives from a man between 18 and 35 years old in good health and CMV-seronegative. CDR3 bases: TGTGCCAGCTTAGGACGGGGGAGCTCCTACAATGAGCAGTTCTTC. It specifies CASLGRGSSYNEQFF. The full variable domain, completed using reference TRBV2 and TRBJ2-1, is EPEVTQTPSHQVTQMGQEVILRCVPISNHLYFYWYRQILGQKVEFLVSFYNNEISEKSEIFDDQFSVERPDGSNFTLKIRSTKLEDSAMYFCASLGRGSSYNEQFFGPGTRLTVL.